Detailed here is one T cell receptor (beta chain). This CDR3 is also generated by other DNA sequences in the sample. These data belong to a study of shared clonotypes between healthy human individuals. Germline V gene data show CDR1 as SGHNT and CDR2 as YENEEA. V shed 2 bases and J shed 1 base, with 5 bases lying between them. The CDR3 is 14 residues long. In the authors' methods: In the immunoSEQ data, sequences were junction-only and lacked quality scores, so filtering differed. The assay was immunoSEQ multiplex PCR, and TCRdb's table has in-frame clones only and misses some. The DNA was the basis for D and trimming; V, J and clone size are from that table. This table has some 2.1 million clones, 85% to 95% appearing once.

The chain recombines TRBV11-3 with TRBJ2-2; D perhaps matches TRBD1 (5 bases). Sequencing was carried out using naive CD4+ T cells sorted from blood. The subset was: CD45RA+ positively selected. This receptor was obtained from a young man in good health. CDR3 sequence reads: CASSLQGNTGELFF. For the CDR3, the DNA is TGTGCCAGCAGCTTACAGGGGAACACCGGGGAGCTGTTTTTT.